These T cell receptor beta chains were read from a single sample in a study of cytomegalovirus exposure and HLA in healthy donors. This table comes from immunoSEQ multiplex PCR, and its TCRdb copy is limited to in-frame clones, with some not included. The data hold over 150,000 clones, with 55% to 70% observed a single time. The specimen was PBMCs. The receptors stem from a woman between 40 and 50 years old in good health and CMV-seropositive. CDR3s include the opening cysteine and the closing phenylalanine or tryptophan. D genes are given only for firm matches. Where a row states a size, it is once, few, many or the class of an expanded clone; other rows omit it.

v_call,d_call,j_call,clone_size,cdr3_aa,cdr3_nt
TRBV2,TRBD1,TRBJ1-4,-,CASSGQGAENEKLFF,TGTGCCAGCAGTGGGCAGGGGGCGGAAAATGAAAAACTGTTTTTT
TRBV28,-,TRBJ1-4,-,CASSLRTGTTNEKLFF,TGTGCCAGCAGCCTCCGTACAGGGACAACTAATGAAAAACTGTTTTTT
TRBV7-2,TRBD1,TRBJ1-1,-,CASSLFPLRTGGTEAFF,TGTGCCAGCAGCTTATTCCCTCTAAGGACAGGGGGCACTGAAGCTTTCTTT
TRBV7-6,TRBD2,TRBJ2-7,-,CASSFLAGGPGIRGEQYF,TGTGCCAGCAGCTTTCTAGCGGGGGGGCCAGGTATCCGGGGCGAGCAGTACTTC
TRBV7-9,-,TRBJ2-7,few,CASSLTPGTGTYEQYF,TGTGCCAGCAGCTTAACCCCAGGCACCGGCACCTACGAGCAGTACTTC
TRBV29-1,-,TRBJ2-3,-,CSVEDWGRGTDTQYF,TGCAGCGTTGAAGATTGGGGCAGGGGTACAGATACGCAGTATTTT
TRBV5-5,-,TRBJ2-7,-,CASSLSGWASEQYF,TGTGCCAGCAGCTTGTCGGGGTGGGCGAGCGAGCAGTACTTC
TRBV4-2,-,TRBJ1-1,few,CASSQAGIGAFF,TGTGCCAGCAGCCAAGCGGGGATTGGAGCTTTCTTT
TRBV18,-,TRBJ1-1,-,CASSLDRTEAFF,TGTGCCAGCTCACTGGACAGAACTGAAGCTTTCTTT
TRBV28,TRBD1,TRBJ1-2,-,CASSPRMRDRGYIYYGYTF,TGTGCCAGCAGTCCACGCATGCGTGACAGGGGGTATATCTACTATGGCTACACCTTC
TRBV5-6,-,TRBJ1-3,-,CASSLDGTYSGNTIYF,TGTGCCAGCAGCTTGGACGGGACTTACTCTGGAAACACCATATATTTT
TRBV7-8,TRBD1,TRBJ1-2,-,CASSGRTGDNYGYTF,TGTGCCAGCAGCGGCAGGACAGGGGACAACTATGGCTACACCTTC
TRBV29-1,TRBD1,TRBJ1-2,-,CSVGQGYGYTF,TGCAGCGTTGGACAGGGTTATGGCTACACCTTC
TRBV7-3,TRBD1,TRBJ2-1,-,CASSLWTGGSEQFF,TGTGCCAGCAGCTTATGGACAGGGGGCTCTGAGCAGTTCTTC
TRBV25-1,-,TRBJ2-7,-,CASRTESSYEQYF,TGTGCCAGCAGGACGGAGAGCTCCTACGAGCAGTACTTC
TRBV5-3,TRBD2,TRBJ2-7,-,CARSLYYRRLAGFYEQYF,TGTGCCAGAAGCTTGTATTATAGGCGGCTAGCGGGATTCTACGAGCAGTACTTC
TRBV5-1,TRBD2,TRBJ2-7,-,CASSLVTSGGNLYEQYF,TGCGCCAGCAGCTTGGTTACTAGCGGGGGCAATCTATACGAGCAGTACTTC
TRBV11-3,TRBD1,TRBJ2-7,few,CASSLDRGYEQYF,TGTGCCAGCAGCTTGGACAGGGGGTACGAGCAGTACTTC
TRBV15,TRBD1,TRBJ2-4,-,CATSTLYTGGSKNIQYF,TGTGCCACCAGCACCCTTTACACAGGGGGATCCAAAAACATTCAGTACTTC
TRBV7-2,-,TRBJ1-6,-,CASSRGGSPLHF,TGTGCCAGCAGCAGGGGTGGTTCACCCCTCCACTTT
TRBV19,TRBD2,TRBJ2-3,once,CASSLTSGGPAGRTDTQYF,TGTGCCAGTAGCCTTACTAGCGGGGGACCCGCCGGGCGGACAGATACGCAGTATTTT
TRBV18,-,TRBJ2-5,-,CASSRGPLGEETQYF,TGTGCCAGCTCACGGGGGCCCCTGGGTGAAGAGACCCAGTACTTC
TRBV9,-,TRBJ1-6,-,CASSVGRTSGSPLHF,TGTGCCAGCAGCGTAGGCCGGACAAGTGGTTCACCCCTCCACTTT
TRBV19,-,TRBJ1-5,few,CASSPDSELQPQHF,TGTGCCAGTAGCCCGGACAGCGAACTTCAGCCCCAGCATTTT
TRBV5-1,-,TRBJ1-1,-,CASSLAQGRTEAFF,TGCGCCAGCAGCTTGGCCCAGGGGCGGACTGAAGCTTTCTTT
TRBV5-4,TRBD2,TRBJ2-1,-,CASSPGGIIAGGDYNEQFF,TGTGCCAGCAGCCCCGGGGGGATAATAGCGGGAGGGGACTACAATGAGCAGTTCTTC
TRBV19,-,TRBJ2-7,-,CASAQREDSDEQYF,TGTGCCAGTGCCCAACGGGAGGACAGTGACGAGCAGTACTTC
TRBV7-9,-,TRBJ1-5,-,CASSGPGQSNQPQHF,TGTGCCAGCAGCGGGCCGGGACAAAGCAATCAGCCCCAGCATTTT
TRBV6-5,-,TRBJ2-2,few,CASRRPGDTGELFF,TGTGCCAGCCGCCGCCCGGGGGACACCGGGGAGCTGTTTTTT
TRBV2,-,TRBJ2-2,-,CASSVDSGGTGELFF,TGTGCCAGCAGTGTTGACTCCGGAGGGACCGGGGAGCTGTTTTTT
TRBV4-3,TRBD2,TRBJ2-7,-,CASSQHKPGLLSYGQYF,TGCGCCAGCAGCCAACACAAACCGGGACTACTCTCCTACGGGCAGTACTTC
TRBV28,TRBD2,TRBJ2-7,-,CASSYGLAASYEQYF,TGTGCCAGCAGTTACGGACTAGCGGCCTCCTACGAGCAGTACTTC
TRBV6-1,-,TRBJ2-7,-,CASSQATGTSYEQYF,TGTGCCAGCAGTCAAGCGACCGGGACTTCCTACGAGCAGTACTTC
TRBV29-1,-,TRBJ2-5,-,CSVARDYQETQYF,TGCAGCGTTGCCCGGGACTACCAAGAGACCCAGTACTTC
TRBV9,TRBD1,TRBJ1-3,-,CASSGSTGLLSGNTIYF,TGTGCCAGCAGCGGGTCGACAGGGCTTTTGTCTGGAAACACCATATATTTT
TRBV6-6,-,TRBJ2-7,once,CASSYLLGGLPYEQYF,TGTGCCAGCAGTTACCTCCTCGGCGGCCTCCCCTACGAGCAGTACTTC
TRBV5-8,-,TRBJ1-1,once,CASSFWNTEAFF,TGTGCCAGCAGCTTCTGGAACACTGAAGCTTTCTTT
TRBV5-1,-,TRBJ2-5,few,CASSMPEGAETQYF,TGCGCCAGCAGCATGCCGGAGGGGGCAGAGACCCAGTACTTC
TRBV6-6,-,TRBJ2-7,-,CASSIPGLLSYEQYF,TGTGCCAGCAGCATCCCGGGACTCCTCTCCTACGAGCAGTACTTC
TRBV6-5,-,TRBJ2-1,-,CASSYSLASNEQFF,TGTGCCAGCAGTTACTCCCTAGCCAGCAATGAGCAGTTCTTC
TRBV12-5,TRBD1,TRBJ1-2,-,CASGLPDRDYGYTF,TGTGCTAGTGGTTTGCCCGACAGGGACTATGGCTACACCTTC
TRBV5-1,-,TRBJ1-2,-,CASSLTGTYGYTF,TGCGCCAGCAGCTTGACAGGGACCTACGGCTACACCTTC
TRBV5-1,-,TRBJ1-2,-,CASSLVDGSGYPF,TGCGCCAGCAGCTTGGTGGATGGGAGTGGCTACCCCTTC
TRBV29-1,-,TRBJ2-6,-,CSVDYGSSGANVLTF,TGCAGCGTTGACTATGGTAGCTCTGGGGCCAACGTCCTGACTTTC
TRBV6-5,-,TRBJ1-2,few,CASSYGGQGGSYGYPF,TGTGCCAGCAGTTATGGCGGGCAGGGAGGGTCCTATGGCTACCCCTTC
TRBV7-9,-,TRBJ2-5,-,CASSREETQYF,TGTGCCAGCAGCCGAGAAGAGACCCAGTACTTC
TRBV5-4,-,TRBJ1-1,-,CASSSWGEEAFF,TGTGCCAGCAGCTCTTGGGGGGAGGAAGCTTTCTTT
TRBV5-1,-,TRBJ2-2,-,CASSLVAGSNTGELFF,TGCGCCAGCAGCTTGGTGGCGGGGTCGAACACCGGGGAGCTGTTTTTT
TRBV4-3,TRBD1,TRBJ2-7,-,CASSQTGTGVLYEQYF,TGCGCCAGCAGCCAAACCGGGACAGGGGTTTTGTACGAGCAGTACTTC
TRBV18,TRBD1,TRBJ2-7,few,CASSPPGQGFEQYF,TGTGCCAGCTCACCACCGGGACAGGGGTTCGAGCAGTACTTC
TRBV28,-,TRBJ2-7,-,CASTPAGGPRYEQYF,TGTGCCAGCACGCCGGCGGGCGGGCCCCGCTACGAGCAGTACTTC
TRBV5-1,-,TRBJ2-1,-,CASSLVVRVPYNEQFF,TGCGCCAGCAGCTTGGTGGTACGGGTACCATACAATGAGCAGTTCTTC
TRBV10-1,TRBD1,TRBJ2-6,-,CARGAGGISGANVLTF,TGCGCCAGGGGGGCAGGGGGCATTTCTGGGGCCAACGTCCTGACTTTC
TRBV11-3,TRBD2,TRBJ2-7,-,CASSVSGNYEQYF,TGTGCCAGCAGCGTTAGCGGGAATTACGAGCAGTACTTC